This TCR beta chain was identified during a study of blood T cell repertoires in COVID-19. Overall study: T cells, B-cell-depleted T cells, or PBMCs supplied cDNA or gDNA.

Patients from Seattle were sampled longitudinally, starting during active infection. Generated by immunoSEQ multiplex PCR, the TCRdb table keeps only in-frame clones and is missing some. Of about 250,000 clones in the sample, approximately 88% are singletons; the top ten hold 5% to 6.5%. The CDR3 has 15 amino acids. CDR1 and CDR2 from the germline V gene are SGDLS and YYNGEE. V shed 0 bases and J shed 5 bases, with 12 bases lying between them. The chain couples TRBV9 to TRBJ1-3, with D tentatively TRBD1 (6 bases). The sequence was collected from a woman aged 25-40 years with COVID-19, enrolled during active disease. Specimen: peripheral blood. Here the CDR3 DNA reads TGTGCCAGCAGCGTAGTGGCAGGGGATCGAAACACCATATATTTT. It encodes CASSVVAGDRNTIYF.